The 28 T cell receptor beta chains below come from one sample, sequenced in a study of blood T cell repertoires in COVID-19 (dated by TCRdb to 2019 to 2021). The method behind the library was the immunoSEQ multiplex PCR assay. TCRdb retrieved this table from immuneACCESS and kept in-frame rearrangements only. Not all clones are present; in checked studies, unresolved V genes account for under half, and no reason is known for the remainder. This sample has more than 200,000 clones in its table, and around 87% of those were observed once. Around 5% of the sample is held by the ten biggest clonotypes. Specimen: peripheral blood. These receptors came from a woman aged 60-75 years with COVID-19, enrolled during active disease.

The rearrangement uses TRBV4-2 and TRBJ2-1; 7 positions agree with TRBD1. Germline CDR1 LGHNA, CDR2 YNFKEQ. J was trimmed by 4 bases and V by 0 bases; bases with no gene match: 3. The CDR3 has 15 residues. The CDR3 loop is CASSQDGTAYNEQFF. The CDR3 bases are TGTGCCAGCAGCCAAGATGGGACAGCATACAATGAGCAGTTCTTC.

The rearrangement links TRBV28 to TRBJ2-2; 7 bases map to TRBD1. Germline V CDR1 and CDR2: MDHEN, SYDVKM. The trim removed 6 bases at V and 3 bases at J, leaving 7 bases unmatched. The CDR3 contains 15 residues. CDR3 amino acids: CASRSPGGYTGELFF. For the CDR3, the DNA is TGTGCCAGCAGGTCACCAGGGGGTTACACCGGGGAGCTGTTTTTT.

J is TRBJ2-3 and V is TRBV9; TRBD2 matches at 10 bases. The V and J ends lost 4 bases and 9 bases, in that order; junction bases with no gene match: 11. The CDR3 sequence is 15 residues long. CDR1 is SGDLS and CDR2 is YYNGEE in the germline V gene. The CDR3 loop is CASSPRTSGLGTQYF. Here the CDR3 DNA reads TGTGCCAGCAGCCCCCGGACTAGCGGACTTGGAACGCAGTATTTT.

The chain employs TRBV28 and TRBJ1-4; the match to TRBD1 covers 11 bases. CDR3 length: 15 residues. Germline CDR1 is MDHEN and CDR2 is SYDVKM. Trimming removed 4 bases from V and 8 bases from J; junction bases left unmatched: 6. CDR3 loop: CASSSSGQGVEKLFF. The DNA of the CDR3 is TGTGCCAGCAGTTCCTCGGGACAGGGGGTGGAAAAACTGTTTTTT.

The chain employs TRBV4-1 and TRBJ2-1; the match to TRBD2 covers 12 bases. Germline loops: CDR1 MGHRA, CDR2 YSYEKL. V trimming: 2 bases; J trimming: 0 bases; junction bases outside the gene matches: 8. CDR3 size: 19 residues. CDR3 bases: TGCGCCAGCAGCCAATCTCCGGGACTAGCGGGCCTCTCCTACAATGAGCAGTTCTTC. Residues: CASSQSPGLAGLSYNEQFF.

This clone was counted a single time. The chain links TRBV6-6 to TRBJ1-2, with TRBD1 identical over 11 bases. The CDR3 has 15 amino acids. The trim removed 5 bases at V and 7 bases at J, leaving 9 bases unmatched. Germline V gene lookup returns CDR1 MNHNY and CDR2 SVGAGI (reference sequence). The CDR3 sequence is CASSTRAGTGGGYTF. The CDR3 region has the DNA TGTGCCAGCAGTACTCGGGCCGGGACAGGGGGTGGCTACACCTTC.

The chain has TRBV19 and TRBJ1-1; D not resolved. V was shortened by 5 bases and J by 1 base, with 11 bases between the two germline ends. Germline CDR1 is LNHDA and CDR2 is SQIVND (reference sequence). The CDR3 is 14 amino acids. The CDR3, as DNA: TGTGCCAGTAGTCCCGCACAGAGGAACACTGAAGCTTTCTTT. Its translation: CASSPAQRNTEAFF.

This chain joins TRBV4-1 and TRBJ2-1; 8 bases agree with TRBD2. V trimming: 2 bases; J trimming: 4 bases; junction bases outside the gene matches: 7. This CDR3 contains 16 residues. Germline CDR1 MGHRA, CDR2 YSYEKL. CDR3 bases: TGCGCCAGCAGCCAACCTATCTTAGCGGGATACAATGAGCAGTTCTTC. This sequence encodes CASSQPILAGYNEQFF.

The V and J genes are TRBV7-9 and TRBJ1-2; 7 bases fit TRBD1. Germline trimming cut 4 bases from V and 2 bases from J; bases unmatched to any gene: 4. CDR1 and CDR2 (germline): SEHNR, FQNEAQ (reference sequence). CDR3 size: 14 residues. The CDR3 DNA is TGTGCCAGCAGCTCTGCAGGGGGGAACTATGGCTACACCTTC. Its protein is CASSSAGGNYGYTF.

The sample holds one count of this clone. The same CDR3 arises from other DNA sequences in this sample as well. The chain recombines TRBV19 with TRBJ1-4, with 7 bases that match TRBD1. The CDR3 consists of 14 residues. With 6 bases clipped from V and 4 bases from J, the junction kept 5 bases outside the gene matches. CDR1 and CDR2 (germline): LNHDA, SQIVND (reference sequence). The CDR3 is CASRPGQRNEKLFF. The CDR3 bases are TGTGCCAGTAGGCCGGGACAGCGTAATGAAAAACTGTTTTTT.

This chain links TRBV14 with TRBJ2-2; D is possibly TRBD2 (6 bases). There are 14 residues in the CDR3. Germline CDR1 SGHDN, CDR2 FVKESK. The V end lost 6 bases, the J end lost 3 bases, and 11 bases lay between the germline ends. The chain's CDR3 is CASSRGKDTGELFF. The CDR3 DNA reads TGTGCCAGCAGTCGCGGGAAAGACACCGGGGAGCTGTTTTTT.

This clone was recorded once. The J gene is TRBJ2-1, the V gene TRBV14, with D tentatively TRBD2 (6 bases). Between the trimmed V and J ends, which lost 10 bases and 0 bases, there was a span of 19 bases. The germline V gene encodes CDR1 SGHDN and CDR2 FVKESK. CDR3 size: 16 residues. Here the CDR3 reads CATTRDLTSSYNEQFF. In nucleotides, the CDR3 is TGTGCCACCACTCGGGACTTGACGAGCTCCTACAATGAGCAGTTCTTC.

This clone has a handful of counts. The CDR3 reads CASSLTPAVYEQYF. For the CDR3, the DNA is TGTGCCAGCAGTTTAACCCCGGCGGTCTACGAGCAGTACTTC. This chain joins TRBV27 and TRBJ2-7, with D hard to call. CDR3 length equals 14 residues. Trimming removed 2 bases from V and 3 bases from J, with 11 bases in between. Germline V CDR1 and CDR2: MNHEY, SMNVEV (reference sequence).

The V call is TRBV5-5, the J call TRBJ2-1; D is unresolved. The germline V gene has CDR1 SGHKS and CDR2 YYEKEE (reference sequence). V lost 0 bases to trimming and J lost 6 bases, with 7 bases between them. The CDR3 is 13 residues long. As DNA, the CDR3 is TGTGCCAGCAGCTTGGGACTGCGCAATGAGCAGTTCTTC. It yields the protein CASSLGLRNEQFF.

CDR3 sequence reads: CASSRGGISYEQYF. CDR3 sequence (DNA): TGTGCCAGCAGCCGCGGGGGCATTTCCTACGAGCAGTACTTC. The genes are TRBV3-1 (or the pseudogene TRBV3-2) and TRBJ2-7, with a weak D call TRBD2 (7 bases). The germline gives CDR1 LGHDT, CDR2 YNNKEL (reference sequence). There are 14 residues in the CDR3. Deletions cut 4 bases from V and 1 base from J, with 11 bases between.

CDR3 sequence: CASSLVGVSSYEQYF. For the CDR3, the DNA is TGCGCCAGCAGCTTGGTCGGAGTAAGCTCCTACGAGCAGTACTTC. The chain uses TRBV5-1 and TRBJ2-7; D unclear. The CDR3 spans 15 residues. The germline V and J ends were trimmed by 0 bases and 0 bases, with 10 bases remaining between them. The germline V gene has CDR1 SGHRS and CDR2 YFSETQ.

The chain carries TRBV2 and TRBJ2-3, with 14 bases that match TRBD2. Germline V gene lookup returns CDR1 SNHLY and CDR2 FYNNEI. The J segment lost 6 bases and the V segment lost 6 bases, leaving 8 bases of the junction unmatched. The CDR3 has 16 amino acids. The CDR3 DNA follows: TGTGCCAGCAGGGCCGGGACTAGCGGGAGTGCTGATACGCAGTATTTT. It codes for CASRAGTSGSADTQYF.

Worth noting for this clone: The sample contains more than one DNA sequence encoding this CDR3. The chain combines TRBV5-1 with TRBJ2-5; TRBD2 aligns across 15 bases. The CDR3 consists of 16 residues. Germline V gene lookup returns CDR1 SGHRS and CDR2 YFSETQ. The trim removed 4 bases at V and 5 bases at J, leaving 6 bases unmatched. The CDR3 DNA reads as TGCGCCAGCAGCCTCGGACTAGCGGGAGGGCAGGAGACCCAGTACTTC. As protein: CASSLGLAGGQETQYF.

This chain uses TRBV2 with TRBJ1-4; 9 positions agree with TRBD1. Trimming took 6 bases from V and 1 from J; bases not matched to a gene: 3. The CDR3 is made up of 15 amino acids. The germline V gene has CDR1 SNHLY and CDR2 FYNNEI. The CDR3 region is CASRGQGGTNEKLFF. The CDR3 nucleotides are TGTGCCAGCAGGGGACAGGGAGGAACTAATGAAAAACTGTTTTTT.

The rearrangement joins TRBV6-6 to TRBJ1-1; no firm D call. Germline V lookup: CDR1 MNHNY, CDR2 SVGAGI (reference sequence). Trimming shortened V by 2 bases and J by 3 bases, and 7 bases separated the two germline ends. This CDR3 has 13 residues. CDR3 nucleotide sequence: TGTGCCAGCAGTTACCTACAGCACACTGAAGCTTTCTTT. Translated, it gives CASSYLQHTEAFF.

CDR3 sequence (DNA): TGTGCCAGTAGTATAGTTGCGGGTGGAGGGACTGAAGCTTTCTTT. The encoded protein is CASSIVAGGGTEAFF. The rearrangement links TRBV19 to TRBJ1-1; D uncertain. Germline V CDR1 and CDR2: LNHDA, SQIVND (reference sequence). Trimming took off 1 base at V and 5 bases at J, with 14 bases between the two ends. This CDR3 has 15 residues.

The chain employs TRBV5-1 and TRBJ1-2; 10 bases are shared with TRBD1. J was trimmed by 7 bases and V by 3 bases; bases with no gene match: 12. Germline CDR1 reads SGHRS; CDR2 reads YFSETQ. The CDR3 length is 16 residues. The CDR3 sequence is CASSWGLLDRGTGYTF. CDR3 DNA sequence: TGCGCCAGCAGCTGGGGGCTGCTGGACAGGGGGACTGGCTACACCTTC. The full variable domain, completed using reference TRBV5-1 and TRBJ1-2, is KAGVTQTPRYLIKTRGQQVTLSCSPISGHRSVSWYQQTPGQGLQFLFEYFSETQRNKGNFPGRFSGRQFSNSRSEMNVSTLELGDSALYLCASSWGLLDRGTGYTFGSGTRLTVV.

CDR3 coding DNA: TGTGCCAGCACCCGAGGGGAGGTCGTCGGGGGCGAGCAGTACTTC. This gives the protein CASTRGEVVGGEQYF. The chain recombines TRBV6-5 with TRBJ2-7; a weak D match, TRBD2 (6 bases). Germline CDR1 reads MNHEY; CDR2 reads SVGAGI. The ends were cut back, 7 bases at V and 6 bases at J, with 22 bases in the middle. The CDR3 extends over 15 amino acids.

The chain carries TRBV15 and TRBJ1-2; TRBD1 might be the D (5 bases). V lost 3 bases to trimming and J lost 2 bases, with 16 bases between them. Germline CDR1 LNHNV, CDR2 YYDKDF (reference sequence). This CDR3 comprises 16 residues. CDR3 in amino acids: CATSRAFSGGNYGYTF. In DNA form, the CDR3 reads TGTGCCACCAGCAGGGCATTCAGCGGGGGAAACTATGGCTACACCTTC.

The rearrangement links TRBV3-1 (or the pseudogene TRBV3-2) to TRBJ1-1, with a weak D call TRBD1 (6 bases). The V end lost 6 bases, the J end lost 5 bases, and 16 bases lay between the germline ends. CDR1 LGHDT and CDR2 YNNKEL come from the germline V gene (reference sequence). CDR3 length: 14 residues. The CDR3 region is CASRPIQGGTEAFF. The CDR3 DNA follows: TGTGCCAGCAGGCCCATACAGGGTGGGACTGAAGCTTTCTTT.

The gene calls are TRBV23-1 and TRBJ2-5; possible D gene TRBD2, 5 bases. TRBV23-1 is treated as an ORF (open reading frame) with a function not yet certain. V lost 11 bases and J 7 bases, leaving 17 bases between the germline ends. The CDR3 length is 12 residues. The CDR3 loop is CAHNPPRGTQYF. The CDR3 DNA reads TGCGCCCATAACCCCCCCCGGGGGACCCAGTACTTC.

The chain joins TRBV10-3 to TRBJ2-1, with a possible D match to TRBD2 (6 bases). CDR1 and CDR2 from the germline V gene are ENHRY and SYGVKD. Trimming pared 10 bases from V and 0 bases from J, leaving 10 bases between. The CDR3 covers 13 residues. The CDR3 loop is CATQTSSYNEQFF. The CDR3 DNA follows: TGTGCCACCCAGACTAGCTCCTACAATGAGCAGTTCTTC.

The rearrangement uses TRBV24-1 and TRBJ2-3; D ambiguous. This CDR3 contains 15 residues. Germline V gives CDR1 KGHDR, CDR2 SFDVKD. The V gene lost 1 base and the J gene lost 5 bases, with 12 bases spanning the gap. The CDR3 coding sequence is TGTGCCACCAGTGATTTAAACCACTACGGAGATACGCAGTATTTT. It specifies CATSDLNHYGDTQYF.